Following are 6 T cell receptor beta chains from one sample sequenced in a study of cytomegalovirus exposure and HLA in healthy donors. The repertoire was sequenced with immunoSEQ multiplex PCR; TCRdb's copy has only in-frame clones and lacks some. The sample records some 250,000 clones, 86% being singletons. Specimen: PBMCs. These receptors all come from a woman aged 30 to 39 in good health and CMV-seropositive.

The chain recombines TRBV5-8 with TRBJ2-1; 7 bases align to TRBD2. CDR1 SGHTS and CDR2 YDEGEE come from the germline V gene. The V and J ends lost 4 bases and 7 bases, in that order; junction bases with no gene match: 14. The length of the CDR3 is 16 residues. CDR3 nucleotide sequence: TGTGCCAGCAGCCTTTTGGGCGCGGGAGCGTTAAATGAGCAGTTCTTC. Its translation: CASSLLGAGALNEQFF.

The V and J genes are TRBV2 and TRBJ2-5, with TRBD1 as a possible D gene (7 bases). CDR1 and CDR2 (germline): SNHLY, FYNNEI. This CDR3 region has 19 residues. The germline V and J ends were trimmed by 3 bases and 5 bases, with 28 bases remaining between them. CDR3 region: CASSEPSGGGASLSETQYF. In nucleotides, the CDR3 is TGTGCCAGCAGTGAGCCGTCTGGAGGGGGCGCGAGTCTTTCGGAGACCCAGTACTTC.

The genes are TRBV2 and TRBJ2-1; TRBD2 matches at 12 bases. The CDR3 sequence is 16 residues long. Germline CDR1 SNHLY, CDR2 FYNNEI. V lost 6 bases and J lost 7; bases outside the gene matches: 10. CDR3 protein: CASRPPLAGGPNEQFF. In DNA, the CDR3 is TGTGCCAGCAGGCCACCCCTAGCGGGAGGGCCGAATGAGCAGTTCTTC.

The chain couples TRBV19 to TRBJ2-1, with D perhaps matching TRBD2 (6 bases). Looked up from germline, CDR1 is LNHDA and CDR2 is SQIVND (reference sequence). Trimming cost V 5 bases and J 8 bases, with 13 bases left between them. This CDR3 has 13 residues. Written as DNA, the CDR3 is TGTGCCAGTAGTCCGGGAGACAGAGATGAGCAGTTCTTC. This encodes CASSPGDRDEQFF.

The CDR3 loop is CASSLGGLQETQYF. CDR3 nucleotide sequence: TGCGCCAGCAGCTTGGGGGGGCTACAAGAGACCCAGTACTTC. The V gene is TRBV5-1, the J gene TRBJ2-5; possibly TRBD1 for D (6 bases). Trimming left V 0 bases short and J 2 bases short, with 8 bases between. CDR1 SGHRS and CDR2 YFSETQ come from the germline V gene. The CDR3 totals 14 residues.

V and J are TRBV28 and TRBJ2-4; TRBD1 is a possible D gene (5 bases). Germline CDR1 MDHEN, CDR2 SYDVKM. V lost 6 bases to trimming and J lost 6 bases, with 18 bases between them. The CDR3 runs 15 residues. CDR3 coding DNA: TGTGCCAGCAGCTCTCAGGGAAAGGGTGTAAACATTCAGTACTTC. As protein: CASSSQGKGVNIQYF.